This entry features one TCR beta chain sequence. This sample is drawn from a study of blood T cell repertoires in COVID-19. The overall study: PBMCs, B-cell-depleted T cells, or T cells were the source of the cDNA or gDNA that made up the material.

Per the original methods: For nucleated cells, counts were estimated from reference gene primer amplification. This table comes from immunoSEQ multiplex PCR, and its TCRdb copy is limited to in-frame clones, with some not included. D and trimming were read from the DNA, whereas the V and J calls and clone size are those reported in that table. The sample has about 45,000 clones; about nine tenths are singletons. V lost 5 bases, J lost 4 bases, and 10 bases stayed unmatched. The CDR3 runs 16 residues. Germline CDR1 is MNHNY and CDR2 is SVGAGI (reference sequence). This chain connects TRBV6-6 to TRBJ1-4, with 7 bases that match TRBD1. The sequence derives from a woman older than 75 with active COVID-19. The specimen was peripheral blood. The CDR3 region is CASSRPSGGDNEKLFF. CDR3 DNA sequence: TGTGCCAGCAGTAGACCTTCAGGGGGAGATAATGAAAAACTGTTTTTT.